This TCR beta chain was recovered during a study of T cell responses to AZD1222 COVID-19 vaccine. Whole-study results and caveats: The peak T cell response came first, and repertoires were sampled only after it.

Data came from immunoSEQ multiplex PCR; TCRdb stores just in-frame clones and leaves some out. The sample lists around 100,000 clones; approximately 87% were seen once. This clone turned up a few times. The target antigen is unknown. The V end was cut by 5 bases, the J end by 7 bases, with 11 bases between. The V gene's germline CDR1 is SGHNT and CDR2 YENEEA. The CDR3 is made up of 13 amino acids. The starting material was peripheral blood, obtained on day 0 of AZD1222 vaccination. The source is an adult in good health. J is TRBJ2-2 and V is TRBV11-3; possible D gene TRBD2, 5 bases. In DNA form, the CDR3 reads TGTGCCAGCAGCCGACGACGGGACGGGGAGCTGTTTTTT. As protein: CASSRRRDGELFF.